The present T cell receptor (beta chain) was sequenced within a study of metastatic and nonmetastatic thyroid tumors. Turning to the study itself: Comparative analysis of repertoires was undertaken across blood and tumor or nodule tissue obtained from malignant and benign thyroid patients. Study conclusions and caveats: Reports indicated that malignant thyroid tumors showed significantly higher TCR beta diversity than benign nodules did, in blood and tumor.

This clone was detected many times. The antigen is not known. Other nucleotide sequences from this sample produce the same CDR3. Thyroid surgery had not been preceded by any treatment in any patient. Original analysis: What underpinned the distant-metastasis classifier for papillary thyroid cancer was the set of CDR3 differences across clinicopathological groups. TCRdb re-clonotyped the PCR reads through MiXCR. V and J calls and clone size were set by TCRdb, not the authors. The top ten hold roughly 8.2% of the sample, which has almost 85,000 clones, around 13% seen once. Input material: tumor tissue. The TCR comes from a female donor with papillary thyroid cancer or a benign thyroid nodule (not recorded which). Some clones in this sample may be carry-over from other donors' samples.

DNA for the CDR3: TGCAGTGCTAGGCGCCTAGCGGGAGTGTATGAGCAGTTCTTC. Its translation is CSARRLAGVYEQFF. The rearrangement joins TRBV20-1 to TRBJ2-1; 10 bases agree with TRBD2. Per the germline V gene, CDR1 is DFQATT and CDR2 is SNEGSKA (reference sequence). The ends lost 3 bases at V and 8 bases at J; junction bases unmatched: 7. The CDR3 has 14 residues.